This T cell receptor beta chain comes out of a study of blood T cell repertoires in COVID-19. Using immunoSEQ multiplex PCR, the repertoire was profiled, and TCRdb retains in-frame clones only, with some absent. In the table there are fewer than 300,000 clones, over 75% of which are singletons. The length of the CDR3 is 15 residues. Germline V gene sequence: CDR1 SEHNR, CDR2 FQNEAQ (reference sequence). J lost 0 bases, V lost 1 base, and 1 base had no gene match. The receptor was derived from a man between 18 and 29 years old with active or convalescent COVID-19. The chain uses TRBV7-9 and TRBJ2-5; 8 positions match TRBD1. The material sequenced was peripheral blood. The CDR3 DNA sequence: TGTGCCAGCAGCTTAGGACAGGGGTACCAAGAGACCCAGTACTTC. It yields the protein CASSLGQGYQETQYF.